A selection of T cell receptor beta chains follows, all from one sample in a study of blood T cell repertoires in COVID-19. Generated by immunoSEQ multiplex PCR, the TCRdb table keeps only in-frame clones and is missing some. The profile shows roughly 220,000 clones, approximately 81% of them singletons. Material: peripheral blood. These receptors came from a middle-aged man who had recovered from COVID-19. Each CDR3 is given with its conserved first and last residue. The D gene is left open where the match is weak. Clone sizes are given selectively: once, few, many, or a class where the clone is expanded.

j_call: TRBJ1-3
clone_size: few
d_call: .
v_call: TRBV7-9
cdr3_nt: TGTGCCAGCAGCCCCTACGTAGGAGTCAGAAACACCATATATTTT
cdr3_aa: CASSPYVGVRNTIYF

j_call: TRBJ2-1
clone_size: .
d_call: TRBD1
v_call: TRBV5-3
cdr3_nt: TGTGCCAGAAGCGTTTCAGGGGGTCTCTCCTACAATGAGCAGTTCTTC
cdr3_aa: CARSVSGGLSYNEQFF

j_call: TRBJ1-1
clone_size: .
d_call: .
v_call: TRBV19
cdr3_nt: TGTGCCAGTAGTATAAGGGCGACAGCTGAAGCTTTCTTT
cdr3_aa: CASSIRATAEAFF

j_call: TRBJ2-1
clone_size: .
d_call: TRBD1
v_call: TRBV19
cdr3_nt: TGTGCCAGTAGTACGACAGGGGGCGCGATCAGTGAGCAGTTCTTC
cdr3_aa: CASSTTGGAISEQFF

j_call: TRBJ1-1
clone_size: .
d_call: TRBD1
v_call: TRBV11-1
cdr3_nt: TGTGCCAGCAGCGTGCGACAGGGACGATCGGAGGCTTTCTTT
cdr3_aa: CASSVRQGRSEAFF

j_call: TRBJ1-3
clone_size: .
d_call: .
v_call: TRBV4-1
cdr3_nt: TGCGCCAGCAGCCAGACCCAAACCGCGGGCTCTGGAAACACCATATATTTT
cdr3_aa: CASSQTQTAGSGNTIYF

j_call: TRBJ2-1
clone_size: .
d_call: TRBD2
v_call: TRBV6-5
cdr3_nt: TGTGCCTCCCAACCCAGCGGGAGTCGCAATGAGCAGTTCTTC
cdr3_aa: CASQPSGSRNEQFF

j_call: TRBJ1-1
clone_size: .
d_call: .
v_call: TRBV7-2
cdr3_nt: TGTGCCAGCAGCTTAGTAGGGGTGAACACTGAAGCTTTCTTT
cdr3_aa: CASSLVGVNTEAFF

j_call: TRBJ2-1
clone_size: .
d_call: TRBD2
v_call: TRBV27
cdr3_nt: TGTGCCAGCAGTTTAAGGACTAGCGGGACTGAGCAGTTCTTC
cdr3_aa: CASSLRTSGTEQFF

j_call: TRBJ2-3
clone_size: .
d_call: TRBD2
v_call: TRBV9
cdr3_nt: TGTGCCAGCAGCGTAGGGACTAGCACCGAGGGGTTGGATACGCAGTATTTT
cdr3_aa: CASSVGTSTEGLDTQYF

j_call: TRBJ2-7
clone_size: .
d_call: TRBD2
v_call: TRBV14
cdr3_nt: TGTGCCAGCAGCCAAGAAATTAGCGGGAGGGCCTACGAGCAGTACTTC
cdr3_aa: CASSQEISGRAYEQYF

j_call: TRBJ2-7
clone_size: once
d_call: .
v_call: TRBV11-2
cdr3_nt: TGTGCCAGCAGCTTAAGGGCAGGGCATACGAGCTCCTACGAGCAGTACTTC
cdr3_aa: CASSLRAGHTSSYEQYF

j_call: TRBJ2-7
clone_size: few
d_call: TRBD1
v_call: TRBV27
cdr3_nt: TGTGCCAGCAGTTTCCAGACAGGGCTCTACGAGCAGTACTTC
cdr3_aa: CASSFQTGLYEQYF

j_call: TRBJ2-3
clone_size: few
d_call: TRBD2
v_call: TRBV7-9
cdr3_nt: TGTGCCAGCAGCAGACTAGCGGGAGGGAGAGATACGCAGTATTTT
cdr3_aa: CASSRLAGGRDTQYF

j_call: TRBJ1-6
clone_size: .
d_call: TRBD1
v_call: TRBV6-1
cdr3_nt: TGTGCCAGCAGTGAGCTGGACAGGGGGGCACCCCTCCACTTT
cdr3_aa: CASSELDRGAPLHF

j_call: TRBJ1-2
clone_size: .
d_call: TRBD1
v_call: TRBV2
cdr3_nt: TGTGCCAGCAGGGAGGGGGACAGGGGTAACTATGGCTACACCTTC
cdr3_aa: CASREGDRGNYGYTF

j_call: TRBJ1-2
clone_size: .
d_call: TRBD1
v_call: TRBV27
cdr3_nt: TGTGCCAGCAGAGACAGGGGTTCGGGTAACTATGGCTACACCTTC
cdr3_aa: CASRDRGSGNYGYTF

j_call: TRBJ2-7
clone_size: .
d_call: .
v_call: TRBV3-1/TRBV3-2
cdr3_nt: TGTGCCAGCAGCCAGAAACGGGTTGCCTCCTACGAGCAGTACTTC
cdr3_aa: CASSQKRVASYEQYF

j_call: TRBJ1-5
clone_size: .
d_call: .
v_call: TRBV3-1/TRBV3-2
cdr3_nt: TGTGCCAGCAGCCAAGAGGGCGACCTTCAGCCCCAGCATTTT
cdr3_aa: CASSQEGDLQPQHF

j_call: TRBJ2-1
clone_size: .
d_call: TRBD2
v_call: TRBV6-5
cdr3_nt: TGTGCCAGTGGGGCCGGGACTAGCGGGAGGACGGAGTTCTTC
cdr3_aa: CASGAGTSGRTEFF

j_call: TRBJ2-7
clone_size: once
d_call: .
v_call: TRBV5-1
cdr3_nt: TGCGCCAGCAGCTCGTTGACAGGATCTCTCGAGCAGTACTTC
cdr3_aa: CASSSLTGSLEQYF

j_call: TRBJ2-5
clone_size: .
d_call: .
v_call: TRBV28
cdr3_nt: TGTGCCAGCAGTTTACGCTCGCGGCGAGAGACCCAGTACTTC
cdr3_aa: CASSLRSRRETQYF

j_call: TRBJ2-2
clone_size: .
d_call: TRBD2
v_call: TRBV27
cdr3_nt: TGTGCCAGCAGTGTCTACCCCGGGGTAGCGGGTAACACCGGGGAGCTGTTTTTT
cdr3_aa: CASSVYPGVAGNTGELFF

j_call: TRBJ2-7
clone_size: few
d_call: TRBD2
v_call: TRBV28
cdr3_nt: TGTGCCAGCAGCCTACTAGCGGACGAGCAGTACTTC
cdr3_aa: CASSLLADEQYF

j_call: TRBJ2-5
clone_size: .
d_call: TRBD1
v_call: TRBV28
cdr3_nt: TGTGCCAGCAGCCGGGACAGGGGGGAGACCCAGTACTTC
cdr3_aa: CASSRDRGETQYF

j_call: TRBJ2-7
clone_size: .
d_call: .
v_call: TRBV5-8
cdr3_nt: TGTGCCAGCAGCTTGAAGGGGACAATCTCCTACGAGCAGTACTTC
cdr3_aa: CASSLKGTISYEQYF

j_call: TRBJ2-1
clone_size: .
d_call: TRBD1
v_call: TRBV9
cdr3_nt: TGTGCCAGCAGCCCTCGGGACAGGTCTTACAATGAGCAGTTCTTC
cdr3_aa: CASSPRDRSYNEQFF

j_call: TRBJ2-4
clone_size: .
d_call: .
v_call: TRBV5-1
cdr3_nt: TGCGCCAGCAGCTTGGAGGGGATTAACATTCAGTACTTC
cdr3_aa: CASSLEGINIQYF

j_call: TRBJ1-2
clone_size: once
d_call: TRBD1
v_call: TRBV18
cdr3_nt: TGTGCCAGCTCGCTGGGACAGGGCTATGGCTACACCTTC
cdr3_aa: CASSLGQGYGYTF